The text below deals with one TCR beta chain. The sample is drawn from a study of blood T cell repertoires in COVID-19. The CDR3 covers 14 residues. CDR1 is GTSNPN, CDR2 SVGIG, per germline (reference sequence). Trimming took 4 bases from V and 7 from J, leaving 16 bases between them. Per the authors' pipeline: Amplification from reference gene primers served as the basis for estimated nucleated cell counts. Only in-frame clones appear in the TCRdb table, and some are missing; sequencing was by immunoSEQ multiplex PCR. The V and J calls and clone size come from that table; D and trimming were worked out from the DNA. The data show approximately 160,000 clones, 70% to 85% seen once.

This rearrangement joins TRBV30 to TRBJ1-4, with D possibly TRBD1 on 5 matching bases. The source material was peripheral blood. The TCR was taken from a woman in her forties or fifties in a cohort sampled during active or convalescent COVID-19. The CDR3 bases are TGTGCCTGGACCCCCATCGGGGGGGTTGAAAAACTGTTTTTT. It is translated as CAWTPIGGVEKLFF.